This note documents a single TCR beta chain sequence. The sample belongs to a study of control samples from healthy donors and cancer patients. Libraries were prepared by immunoSEQ multiplex PCR; TCRdb keeps only in-frame clonotypes and omits some of them. The sample holds some 96,000 clones, 85% to 95% seen once. The TCR originated in a man between 18 and 29 years old in good health. The sequencing input was blood.

The CDR3 loop is CASSLTTSGVYEQYF. CDR3 in DNA: TGTGCCAGCAGCTTGACAACTAGCGGAGTTTACGAGCAGTACTTC. This rearrangement joins TRBV7-2 to TRBJ2-7; 8 nucleotides agree with TRBD2. Germline loops: CDR1 SGHTA, CDR2 FQGNSA. V dropped 3 bases and J dropped 4; count of bases not matched to a gene: 8. This CDR3 contains 15 residues.